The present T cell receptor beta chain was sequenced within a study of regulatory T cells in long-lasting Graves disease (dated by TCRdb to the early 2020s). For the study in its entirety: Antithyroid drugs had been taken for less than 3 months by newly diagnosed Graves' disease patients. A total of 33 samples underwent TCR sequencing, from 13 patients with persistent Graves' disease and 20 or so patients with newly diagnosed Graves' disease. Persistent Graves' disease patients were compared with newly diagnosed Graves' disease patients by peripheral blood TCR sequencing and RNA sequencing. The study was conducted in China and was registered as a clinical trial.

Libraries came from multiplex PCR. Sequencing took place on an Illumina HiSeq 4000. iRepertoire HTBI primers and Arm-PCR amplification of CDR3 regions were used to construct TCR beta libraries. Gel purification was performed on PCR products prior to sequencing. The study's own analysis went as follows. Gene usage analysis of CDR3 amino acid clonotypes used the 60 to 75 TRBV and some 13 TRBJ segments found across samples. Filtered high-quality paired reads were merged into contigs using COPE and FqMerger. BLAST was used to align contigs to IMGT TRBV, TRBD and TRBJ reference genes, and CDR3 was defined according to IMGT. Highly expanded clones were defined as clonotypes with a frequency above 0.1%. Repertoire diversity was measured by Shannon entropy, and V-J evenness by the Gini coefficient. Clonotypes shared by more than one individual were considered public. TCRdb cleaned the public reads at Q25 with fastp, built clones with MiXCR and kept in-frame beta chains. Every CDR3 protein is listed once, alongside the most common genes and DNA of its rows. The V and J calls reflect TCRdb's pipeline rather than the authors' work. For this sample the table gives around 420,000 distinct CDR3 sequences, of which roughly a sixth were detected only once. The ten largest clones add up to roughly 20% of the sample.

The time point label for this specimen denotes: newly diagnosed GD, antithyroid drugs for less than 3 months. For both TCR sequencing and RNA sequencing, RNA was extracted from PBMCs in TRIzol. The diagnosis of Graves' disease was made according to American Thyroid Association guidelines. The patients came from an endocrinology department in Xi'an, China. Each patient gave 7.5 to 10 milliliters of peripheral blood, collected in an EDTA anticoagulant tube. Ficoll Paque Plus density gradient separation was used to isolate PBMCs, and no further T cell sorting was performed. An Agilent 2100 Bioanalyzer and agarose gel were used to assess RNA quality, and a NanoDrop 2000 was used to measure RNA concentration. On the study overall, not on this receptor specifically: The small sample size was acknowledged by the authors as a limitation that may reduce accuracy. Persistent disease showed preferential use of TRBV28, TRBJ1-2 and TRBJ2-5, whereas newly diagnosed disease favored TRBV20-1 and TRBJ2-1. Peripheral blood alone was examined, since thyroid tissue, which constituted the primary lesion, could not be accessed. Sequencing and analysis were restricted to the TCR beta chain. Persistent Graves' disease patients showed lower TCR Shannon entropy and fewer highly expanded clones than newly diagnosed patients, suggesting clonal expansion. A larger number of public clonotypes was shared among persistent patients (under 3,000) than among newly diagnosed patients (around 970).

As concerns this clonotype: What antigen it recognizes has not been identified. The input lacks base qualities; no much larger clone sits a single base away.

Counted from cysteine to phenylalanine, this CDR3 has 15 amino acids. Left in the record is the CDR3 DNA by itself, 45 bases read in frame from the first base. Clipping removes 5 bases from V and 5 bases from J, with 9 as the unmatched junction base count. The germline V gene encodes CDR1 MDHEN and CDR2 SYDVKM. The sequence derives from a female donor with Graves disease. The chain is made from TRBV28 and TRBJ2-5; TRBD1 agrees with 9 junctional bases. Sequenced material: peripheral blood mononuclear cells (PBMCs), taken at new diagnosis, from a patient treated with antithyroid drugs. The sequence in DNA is TGTGCCAGCAGTGTGGCCGGGACAGGGTATGAGACCCAGTACTTC. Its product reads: CASSVAGTGYETQYF.